The 28 T cell receptor beta chains reported below all come from one sample, sequenced in a study. One entry per CDR3 protein results from TCRdb running MiXCR on the RT-PCR reads. Of about 680,000 distinct CDR3 sequences listed, approximately 15% are singletons. Sequenced sample: memory CD4+ T cells from blood. The receptor set was obtained from a female donor in good health, serving as a healthy control.

This clonotype has ten or more counts. This rearrangement joins TRBV12-3 or TRBV12-4 to TRBJ1-1, with TRBD1 identical over 7 bases. The CDR3 length is 15 residues. Trimming at V came to 6 bases and at J to 1 base, leaving 8 bases not matched to a gene. The CDR3 protein is CASRPTGVPNTEAFF. In nucleotides, the CDR3 is TGTGCCAGCAGACCCACAGGGGTACCGAACACTGAAGCTTTCTTT.

This clonotype occurred many times. The chain carries TRBV7-2 and TRBJ2-7; TRBD2 agrees at 8 bases. Trimming took 5 bases from V and 5 from J; bases not matched to a gene: 8. CDR3 size: 14 residues. Looked up from germline, CDR1 is SGHTA and CDR2 is FQGNSA. The CDR3 DNA reads as TGTGCCAGCAGCCCAAGACTTAGCGGGGACGAGCAGTACTTC. Its protein is CASSPRLSGDEQYF.

In its sample, this clonotype was seen once. The chain is built from TRBV3-1 and TRBJ2-3; 13 bases are a match to TRBD2. The CDR3 spans 17 residues. V lost 4 bases, J lost 0 bases, and 4 bases stayed unmatched. Germline lookup yields CDR1 LGHDT and CDR2 YNNKEL (reference sequence). CDR3 nucleotide sequence: TGTGCCAGCAGCCGCGGACTAGCGGGGGCTAGCACAGATACGCAGTATTTT. Protein product: CASSRGLAGASTDTQYF.

The chain carries TRBV27 and TRBJ1-1; D is unclear. The CDR3 covers 15 residues. Trimming took off 6 bases at V and 2 bases at J, with 16 bases between the two ends. CDR1 and CDR2 from the germline V gene are MNHEY and SMNVEV (reference sequence). CDR3 region: CASRTGRSVNTEAFF. The CDR3 DNA reads TGTGCCAGCAGGACCGGCCGGTCCGTTAACACTGAAGCTTTCTTT.

The J gene is TRBJ2-7, the V gene TRBV6-5; 7 bases match TRBD2. Unmatched junction bases numbered 15, after V lost 5 bases and J lost 5 bases. This CDR3 has 16 amino acids. Germline loops: CDR1 MNHEY, CDR2 SVGAGI. CDR3 protein: CASSGAMGRALHEQYF. DNA of the CDR3: TGTGCCAGCAGTGGGGCCATGGGGAGGGCCCTCCACGAGCAGTACTTC.

This clonotype was recorded many times. The chain links TRBV6-5 to TRBJ2-1; 8 bases are a match to TRBD1. The V gene's germline CDR1 is MNHEY and CDR2 SVGAGI. This CDR3 has 14 amino acids. Trimming removed 6 bases from V and 4 bases from J; junction bases left unmatched: 5. CDR3 bases: TGTGCCAGCAGCCGCGGGACAGGATACAATGAGCAGTTCTTC. Its protein is CASSRGTGYNEQFF.

This chain links TRBV2 with TRBJ1-1; TRBD1 agrees at 9 bases. With V trimmed by 6 bases and J by 10 bases, 6 bases remained unmatched. The germline CDR1 and CDR2 sequences are SNHLY and FYNNEI. This CDR3 region has 12 residues. CDR3 coding DNA: TGTGCCAGCAGCTGGACAGGGGAGGGAGCTTTCTTT. It codes for CASSWTGEGAFF.

This clonotype was seen more than once but under ten times. The rearrangement uses TRBV4-1 and TRBJ1-6; the D is unclear. V lost 0 bases, J lost 7 bases, and 19 bases lay in between. The germline CDR1 and CDR2 sequences are MGHRA and YSYEKL. There are 18 residues in the CDR3. CDR3 coding DNA: TGCGCCAGCAGCCAAGATCCGGCGTTAACCCGAGGGAATTCACCCCTCCACTTT. It codes for CASSQDPALTRGNSPLHF.

This clonotype was seen repeatedly, ten times or more. The chain couples TRBV20-1 to TRBJ2-3; D gene uncertain. V was cut by 7 bases and J by 2 bases, with 13 bases left in between. The germline gives CDR1 DFQATT, CDR2 SNEGSKA (reference sequence). The CDR3 contains 13 residues. Here the CDR3 reads CSGRTLNTDTQYF. The CDR3 DNA follows: TGCAGTGGGCGGACGTTAAACACAGATACGCAGTATTTT.

The chain recombines TRBV9 with TRBJ1-2, with D maybe TRBD1 (5 bases). The V end was cut by 4 bases, the J end by 3 bases, with 13 bases between. Germline V gives CDR1 SGDLS, CDR2 YYNGEE. This CDR3 contains 14 residues. CDR3 in amino acids: CASSSAGTDYGYTF. In DNA, the CDR3 is TGTGCCAGCAGCAGTGCTGGGACGGACTATGGCTACACCTTC.

The chain recombines TRBV28 with TRBJ2-1; D is unclear. Looked up from germline, CDR1 is MDHEN and CDR2 is SYDVKM. Trimming removed 7 bases from V and 3 bases from J, with 7 bases in between. The CDR3 consists of 12 residues. CDR3 bases: TGTGCCAGCACAGGTAACTACAATGAGCAGTTCTTC. It codes for CASTGNYNEQFF.

This clonotype was detected many times. The chain carries TRBV4-3 and TRBJ2-5; a possible D gene is TRBD1 (7 bases). There are 16 residues in the CDR3. Germline CDR1 reads LGHNA; CDR2 reads YSLEER. V gave up 4 bases and J gave up 5 bases, with 20 bases separating them. This chain's CDR3 is CASSPSPVTGRETQYF. CDR3 DNA sequence: TGCGCCAGCAGCCCGTCGCCCGTGACAGGGAGGGAGACCCAGTACTTC.

This chain links TRBV6-1 with TRBJ1-3; D remains unclear. The V gene lost 0 bases and the J gene lost 4 bases, with 4 bases spanning the gap. The germline gives CDR1 MNHNS, CDR2 SASEGT. This CDR3 is 13 amino acids long. For the CDR3, the DNA is TGTGCCAGCAGTGAAGCGCAAGGAAACACCATATATTTT. Translated, it gives CASSEAQGNTIYF.

This clonotype showed up many times. The chain carries TRBV15 and TRBJ1-5, with D unresolved. The CDR3 is 13 amino acids. Germline CDR1 LNHNV, CDR2 YYDKDF (reference sequence). Trimming pared 2 bases from V and 12 bases from J, leaving 14 bases between. The CDR3 nucleotides read TGTGCCACCAGCAGAAATACCGTCCCAGGCCAGCATTTT. This encodes CATSRNTVPGQHF.

The chain carries TRBV6-2 or TRBV6-3 and TRBJ1-2; the D is unclear. Per the germline V gene, CDR1 is MNHEY and CDR2 is SVGEGT. The CDR3 has 14 amino acids. V was shortened by 2 bases and J by 6 bases, with 13 bases between the two germline ends. This chain's CDR3 is CASSYVPISNGYTF. The CDR3 region has the DNA TGTGCCAGCAGTTACGTGCCAATTTCGAATGGCTACACCTTC.

Only a few counts were recorded for this clonotype. The V gene is TRBV7-2, the J gene TRBJ2-2, with a tentative D call TRBD2 (6 bases). The V gene's germline CDR1 is SGHTA and CDR2 FQGNSA. CDR3 length equals 16 residues. V lost 1 base, J lost 4 bases, and 13 bases lay in between. CDR3 sequence: CASSLGGGISTGELFF. The DNA for the CDR3 is TGTGCCAGCAGCTTAGGGGGCGGGATTTCCACCGGGGAGCTGTTTTTT.

The chain combines TRBV20-1 with TRBJ2-7, with D uncertain. The CDR3 has 13 amino acids. The V gene's germline CDR1 is DFQATT and CDR2 SNEGSKA (reference sequence). V lost 6 bases and J lost 3, with 15 bases in between. This CDR3 reads CSAHNPRNYEQYF. The CDR3 coding sequence is TGCAGTGCCCACAATCCACGGAACTACGAGCAGTACTTC.

A remark on this clonotype: A much larger clone differs from this one at a single base, so this may be a read error. J is TRBJ2-3 and V is TRBV7-2; D remains unclear. The CDR3 is 11 residues long. Germline lookup yields CDR1 SGHTA and CDR2 FQGNSA. The CDR3 DNA sequence: TGTGCCGGCAGCCCCCTTGGGACGCAGTATTTT. Translated, it gives CAGSPLGTQYF. The full variable domain, rest sourced from reference TRBV7-2 and TRBJ2-3, is GAGVSQSPSNKVTEKGKDVELRCDPISGHTALYWYRQSLGQGLEFLIYFQGNSAPDKSGLPSDRFSAERTGGSVSTLTIQRTQQEDSAVYLCAGSPLGTQYFGPGTRLTVL.

The gene calls are TRBV29-1 and TRBJ1-5, with D possibly being TRBD1 (6 bases). V gave up 6 bases and J gave up 7 bases, with 22 bases separating them. CDR1 and CDR2 (germline): SQVTM, ANQGSEA. This CDR3 comprises 15 residues. Here the CDR3 DNA reads TGCAGCGTCGTACTTACAGGGTACAACGGGCAGCCCCAGCATTTT. The encoded protein is CSVVLTGYNGQPQHF.

J is TRBJ2-7 and V is TRBV27; weak D call: TRBD1 (5 bases). V was clipped by 4 bases and J by 9 bases, with 13 bases between them. Germline V CDR1 and CDR2: MNHEY, SMNVEV (reference sequence). This CDR3 comprises 12 residues. CDR3 nucleotide sequence: TGTGCCAGCAGTTCCCCAGGGTTCGGGCAGTACTTC. Its translation is CASSSPGFGQYF.

The rearrangement uses TRBV20-1 and TRBJ2-7; no clear D gene. Germline V gives CDR1 DFQATT, CDR2 SNEGSKA (reference sequence). V was pared by 3 bases and J by 0 bases, with 12 bases between. The CDR3 sequence is 14 residues long. CDR3 region: CSASTPRHSYEQYF. In DNA, the CDR3 is TGCAGTGCTAGTACACCGAGACACTCCTACGAGCAGTACTTC.

The sample holds a few counts of this clonotype. The chain carries TRBV28 and TRBJ2-1; 8 nucleotides line up with TRBD2. Trimming took 8 bases from V and 0 from J; bases not matched to a gene: 3. The CDR3 contains 14 residues. CDR1 is MDHEN and CDR2 is SYDVKM in the germline V gene. CDR3 sequence: CASVSGASYNEQFF. CDR3 nucleotides: TGTGCCAGCGTTAGCGGGGCCTCCTACAATGAGCAGTTCTTC.

This clonotype was counted a few times. V gene TRBV18 combines with J gene TRBJ1-5, with TRBD1 as a possible D gene (6 bases). The CDR3 runs 14 residues. V was shortened by 3 bases and J by 6 bases, with 12 bases between the two germline ends. Germline values: CDR1 KGHSH, CDR2 LQKENI. The CDR3 nucleotides are TGTGCCAGCTCACCGGTACAGGGTTTTCAGCCCCAGCATTTT. Translation: CASSPVQGFQPQHF.

This clonotype has ten or more counts. The chain has TRBV20-1 and TRBJ2-5; D not resolved. Germline CDR1 and CDR2: DFQATT and SNEGSKA (reference sequence). The CDR3 consists of 14 residues. V shed 3 bases and J shed 0 bases, with 11 bases lying between them. CDR3 coding DNA: TGCAGTGCTAGCCCGGGCAGCCACCAAGAGACCCAGTACTTC. Its protein product is CSASPGSHQETQYF.

The chain joins TRBV25-1 to TRBJ2-1; no firm D call. Per germline, CDR1 MGHDK and CDR2 SYGVNS. The CDR3 runs 11 residues. The V and J ends lost 9 bases and 4 bases respectively, with 7 bases between them. The CDR3, as DNA: TGTGCCAGTTTCTATTACAATGAGCAGTTCTTC. Its protein product is CASFYYNEQFF.

This clonotype was observed a few times. The chain couples TRBV7-2 to TRBJ2-5; 14 bases are a match to TRBD2. There are 17 residues in the CDR3. V shed 5 bases and J 4 bases; nucleotides not matched to a gene: 9. Germline values: CDR1 SGHTA, CDR2 FQGNSA. CDR3 DNA sequence: TGTGCCAGCAGCCGCTCGACTAGCGGGAGGGGGCGAGAGACCCAGTACTTC. This gives the protein CASSRSTSGRGRETQYF.

The chain is built from TRBV28 and TRBJ2-3, with a tentative D call TRBD1 (7 bases). V dropped 3 bases and J dropped 7 bases, with 14 bases sitting between them. The CDR3 totals 14 residues. Germline CDR1 is MDHEN and CDR2 is SYDVKM. CDR3 amino acids: CASSFRQGGNTQYF. The CDR3 region has the DNA TGTGCCAGCAGTTTCCGACAGGGAGGTAATACGCAGTATTTT.

This clonotype was seen more than once but under ten times. The chain uses TRBV20-1 and TRBJ1-4; TRBD1 matches at 8 bases. With V trimmed by 5 bases and J by 0 bases, 5 bases remained unmatched. From germline, CDR1 is DFQATT and CDR2 SNEGSKA (reference sequence). There are 15 residues in the CDR3. This CDR3 is CSALGQGATNEKLFF. CDR3 sequence (DNA): TGCAGTGCTCTCGGACAGGGTGCAACTAATGAAAAACTGTTTTTT.